Presented here are 10 T cell receptor beta chains from one specimen sequenced in a study of radiotherapy plus CTLA-4 blockade in lung cancer. Measured with immunoSEQ multiplex PCR; TCRdb has only the in-frame clones, and not every one. The sample records fewer than 65,000 clones, almost 85% being singletons. Sequenced here: peripheral blood, sampled from a patient treated with radiotherapy plus ipilimumab. Receptor source: a human donor with non-small cell lung cancer whose response to radiotherapy plus ipilimumab could not be evaluated.

The genes are TRBV10-3 and TRBJ2-3, with 8 bases that match TRBD1. The CDR3 sequence is 16 residues long. Germline values: CDR1 ENHRY, CDR2 SYGVKD. Trimming removed 0 bases from V and 2 bases from J; junction bases left unmatched: 4. CDR3 in amino acids: CAISESAGGFTDTQYF. Written as DNA, the CDR3 is TGTGCCATCAGTGAGTCGGCAGGGGGCTTCACAGATACGCAGTATTTT.

This chain uses TRBV6-6 with TRBJ2-7, with TRBD2 as a possible D gene (5 bases). V was cut by 0 bases and J by 7 bases, with 16 bases left in between. Germline V lookup: CDR1 MNHNY, CDR2 SVGAGI (reference sequence). This CDR3 spans 15 amino acids. CDR3 residues: CASSYSKLGEAEQYF. CDR3 nucleotides: TGTGCCAGCAGTTACTCGAAATTGGGAGAGGCAGAGCAGTACTTC.

With regard to this clone: The junction departs from germline at one end; a sequencing error may be responsible. The chain carries TRBV7-9 and TRBJ2-1, with 8 nucleotides matching TRBD2. The CDR3 sequence is 16 residues long. In germline, CDR1 is SEHNR, CDR2 FQNEAQ (reference sequence). The CDR3, as DNA: TGTGCCAGCAGCATAGCTCTAGCGGGCTCCTACAATGAGCAGTTCTTC. Translation: CASSIALAGSYNEQFF.

The V and J genes are TRBV10-3 and TRBJ2-2, with 9 bases aligning to TRBD1. Germline V gene lookup returns CDR1 ENHRY and CDR2 SYGVKD. Losses at the gene ends were 8 bases for V and 1 base for J; bases not matched to a gene: 2. The CDR3 runs 14 residues. For the CDR3, the DNA is TGTGCCATCGAGGGACAGGGGAACACCGGGGAGCTGTTTTTT. Protein: CAIEGQGNTGELFF.

This clone came up a few times. Other DNA sequences within the sample encode an identical CDR3. The V and J genes are TRBV28 and TRBJ1-3, with D tentatively TRBD1 (6 bases). V was trimmed by 6 bases and J by 0 bases, leaving 27 bases between them. The CDR3 spans 20 residues. Germline assignment: CDR1 MDHEN and CDR2 SYDVKM. CDR3 sequence (DNA): TGTGCCAGCAGCGTAGCCCCTGGGACACCATCTTCCAGCTCTGGAAACACCATATATTTT. Translation gives CASSVAPGTPSSSSGNTIYF.

This chain joins TRBV4-1 and TRBJ2-2, with TRBD1 matching over 12 bases. CDR3 size: 17 residues. Trimming cost V 5 bases and J 3 bases; bases outside gene matches: 7. Looked up from germline, CDR1 is MGHRA and CDR2 is YSYEKL. The CDR3 nucleotides read TGCGCCAGCAGCTCTCCCGGGACAGGGGGCTACACCGGGGAGCTGTTTTTT. It translates to CASSSPGTGGYTGELFF.

This clone was observed once. The chain combines TRBV11-3 with TRBJ2-3, with a tentative D call TRBD2 (5 bases). The CDR3 sequence is 13 residues long. Per the germline V gene, CDR1 is SGHNT and CDR2 is YENEEA. The V gene lost 3 bases and the J gene lost 2 bases, with 6 bases spanning the gap. The CDR3 region is CASSFRDTDTQYF. CDR3 DNA: TGTGCCAGCAGCTTCCGGGACACAGATACGCAGTATTTT.

This chain connects TRBV4-1 to TRBJ2-7; the D gene is possibly TRBD1 (5 bases). Germline CDR1 MGHRA, CDR2 YSYEKL. This CDR3 has 14 residues. V lost 3 bases to trimming and J lost 3 bases, with 12 bases between them. Here the CDR3 DNA reads TGCGCCAGCAGCCAGTCACAGGTAGACTACGAGCAGTACTTC. Translating gives CASSQSQVDYEQYF.

A single count supports this clone. The gene calls are TRBV7-3 and TRBJ1-1; no reliable D call. Trimming removed 3 bases from V and 10 bases from J, with 15 bases in between. The CDR3 has 13 residues. CDR1 SGHTA and CDR2 FQGTGA come from the germline V gene. CDR3 protein: CASSLGWEFGAFF. CDR3 nucleotides: TGTGCCAGCAGCTTGGGTTGGGAGTTTGGAGCTTTCTTT.

The rearrangement links TRBV4-3 to TRBJ2-7; D unclear. The CDR3 spans 16 residues. From germline, CDR1 is LGHNA and CDR2 YSLEER. Deletions cut 0 bases from V and 0 bases from J, with 12 bases between. CDR3 sequence reads: CASSQDAGSSSYEQYF. Here the CDR3 DNA reads TGCGCCAGCAGCCAAGATGCAGGCTCAAGCTCCTACGAGCAGTACTTC.